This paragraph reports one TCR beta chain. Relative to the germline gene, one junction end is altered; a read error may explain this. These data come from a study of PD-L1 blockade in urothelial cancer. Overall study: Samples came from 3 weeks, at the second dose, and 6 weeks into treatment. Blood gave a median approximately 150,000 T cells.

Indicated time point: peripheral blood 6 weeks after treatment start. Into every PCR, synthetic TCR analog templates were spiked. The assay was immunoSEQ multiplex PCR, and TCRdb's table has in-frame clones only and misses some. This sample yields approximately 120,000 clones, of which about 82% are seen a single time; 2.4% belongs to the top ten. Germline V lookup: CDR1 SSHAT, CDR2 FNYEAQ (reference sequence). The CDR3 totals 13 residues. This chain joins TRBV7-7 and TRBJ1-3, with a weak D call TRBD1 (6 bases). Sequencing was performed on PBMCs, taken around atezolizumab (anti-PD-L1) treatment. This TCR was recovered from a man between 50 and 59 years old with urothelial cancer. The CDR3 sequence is CASSSDYGQPLDF. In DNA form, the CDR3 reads TGTGCTAGCAGCTCAGACTACGGACAGCCTTTGGATTTT.